One and the same sample provided the 28 T cell receptor beta chains below, sequenced in a study of T cells in Graves' hyperthyroidism and ophthalmopathy. Authors of the study amplified TCR beta CDR3 regions from RNA transcripts. With the HTBI primer set, the TCR CDR3 went through a first round of RT-PCR. One entry per CDR3 protein, called by TCRdb with MiXCR from the multiplex PCR reads. The sample has 500,000 to 600,000 distinct CDR3 sequences; less than 20% are singletons. Sequencing was performed on blood. The receptors were sampled from a man aged 35 to 55 with Graves' ophthalmopathy.

Turning to this clonotype: A much larger clone sits a single nucleotide away, making a read error possible. As DNA, the CDR3 is TGCAGTGCAGGGGCGGGAGATACGCAGTATTTT. It codes for CSAGAGDTQYF. The J gene is TRBJ2-3, the V gene TRBV20-1; D is possibly TRBD1 or TRBD2 (5 bases each). Germline lookup yields CDR1 DFQATT and CDR2 SNEGSKA (reference sequence). The germline V and J ends were trimmed by 6 bases and 5 bases, with 9 bases remaining between them. The CDR3 covers 11 residues.

The J gene is TRBJ1-4, the V gene TRBV24-1; TRBD1 aligns across 9 bases. V lost 1 base, J lost 5 bases, and 7 bases stayed unmatched. The germline gives CDR1 KGHDR, CDR2 SFDVKD. The CDR3 has 17 amino acids. This CDR3 is CATSDFIRDRANEKLFF. CDR3 bases: TGTGCCACCAGTGATTTCATAAGGGACAGGGCAAATGAAAAACTGTTTTTT.

This clonotype was found many times. V usage is TRBV7-2 and J usage is TRBJ2-5; TRBD2 matches at 14 bases. Trimming at V came to 4 bases and at J to 5 bases, leaving 6 bases not matched to a gene. The CDR3 length is 16 residues. CDR1 and CDR2 (germline): SGHTA, FQGNSA. The CDR3 protein is CASSYRLAGGGETQYF. CDR3 bases: TGTGCCAGCAGCTATCGACTAGCGGGAGGGGGGGAGACCCAGTACTTC.

This clonotype was observed many times. This chain joins TRBV28 and TRBJ2-3, with 12 bases identical to TRBD2. This CDR3 has 18 residues. Germline V lookup: CDR1 MDHEN, CDR2 SYDVKM. Trimming removed 10 bases from V and 0 bases from J; junction bases left unmatched: 14. The CDR3 DNA sequence: TGTGCCATCAACCCGGCTAGCGGGAGGGCACCGAGCACAGATACGCAGTATTTT. Its translation: CAINPASGRAPSTDTQYF.

The rearrangement links TRBV19 to TRBJ1-2; D unresolved. Deletions cut 3 bases from V and 6 bases from J, with 14 bases between. The CDR3 contains 14 residues. Germline CDR1 is LNHDA and CDR2 is SQIVND (reference sequence). The CDR3 coding sequence is TGTGCCAGTAGTATTGATGGGCAGCGGGATGGCTACACCTTC. Translation: CASSIDGQRDGYTF.

The V and J genes are TRBV11-2 and TRBJ2-5, with D perhaps given as TRBD1 or TRBD2 (6 bases each). The CDR3 spans 14 residues. Trimming left V 10 bases short and J 7 bases short, with 22 bases between. Germline CDR1 SGHAT, CDR2 FQNNGV. DNA of the CDR3: TGTGCCACCCAGCAGCTTGTGGGGGGCGGGACCCAGTACTTC. Translated: CATQQLVGGGTQYF.

This clonotype was counted at least ten times. CDR3: CASSLRRGRTDTQYF. The CDR3 region has the DNA TGTGCCAGCAGCTTACGACGGGGGCGGACAGATACGCAGTATTTT. This sequence joins TRBV11-3 and TRBJ2-3; D possibly matches TRBD1 or TRBD2 (6 bases each). Germline V lookup: CDR1 SGHNT, CDR2 YENEEA. This CDR3 region has 15 residues. The V and J ends lost 2 bases and 3 bases respectively, with 12 bases between them.

This clonotype has at least ten counts. The J gene is TRBJ2-1, the V gene TRBV20-1, with 16 nucleotides matching TRBD2. V lost 5 bases and J lost 8; bases outside the gene matches: 18. This CDR3 has 19 residues. Germline V CDR1 and CDR2: DFQATT, SNEGSKA (reference sequence). CDR3 nucleotides: TGCAGTGCTCCCAATCCCGGGACTAGCGGGAGGGTCAGGGTCGATGAGCAGTTCTTC. Amino acid sequence: CSAPNPGTSGRVRVDEQFF.

This chain connects TRBV30 to TRBJ2-2, with a weak D call TRBD1 (6 bases). This CDR3 has 15 residues. Trimming took 0 bases from V and 8 from J, leaving 16 bases between them. The germline V gene has CDR1 GTSNPN and CDR2 SVGIG (reference sequence). The DNA of the CDR3 is TGTGCCTGGAGTGTGCGGACAGCCCTGATTGGGGAGCTGTTTTTT. Encoded protein: CAWSVRTALIGELFF.

The CDR3 nucleotides are TGTGCCAGCAGCGTAGAAGGAGGGGGCGTCACTGAAGCTTTCTTT. Amino acid sequence: CASSVEGGGVTEAFF. The chain uses TRBV9 and TRBJ1-1; 7 bases map to TRBD1. Germline trimming cut 0 bases from V and 4 bases from J; bases unmatched to any gene: 6. There are 15 residues in the CDR3. The germline V gene encodes CDR1 SGDLS and CDR2 YYNGEE.

The J gene is TRBJ1-2, the V gene TRBV6-1; perhaps TRBD1 as D (6 bases). The CDR3 is 13 amino acids. CDR1 is MNHNS and CDR2 is SASEGT in the germline V gene. The V and J ends lost 7 bases and 8 bases respectively, with 17 bases between them. The CDR3 loop is CASTVLGGRGYTF. CDR3 DNA sequence: TGTGCCAGCACCGTTCTGGGGGGCCGGGGCTACACCTTC.

The chain's CDR3 is CASSEPRRGAYKEQFF. The CDR3 nucleotides read TGTGCCAGCAGCGAACCTCGGAGGGGCGCCTATAAGGAGCAGTTCTTC. The chain has TRBV9 and TRBJ2-1; the D gene is possibly TRBD2 (6 bases). The V and J ends lost 3 bases and 10 bases respectively, with 23 bases between them. The V gene's germline CDR1 is SGDLS and CDR2 YYNGEE. The CDR3 extends over 16 amino acids.

This clonotype was counted ten times or more. The chain has TRBV30 and TRBJ2-1; D call uncertain. The CDR3 covers 14 residues. Trimming took 0 bases from V and 12 from J, leaving 18 bases between them. Germline CDR1 is GTSNPN and CDR2 is SVGIG (reference sequence). The CDR3 DNA follows: TGTGCCTGGAGTGTTAACGCTGGACCCCTGGTGCAGTTCTTC. Translation gives CAWSVNAGPLVQFF.

This clonotype came up a few times. The gene calls are TRBV6-1 and TRBJ2-7; 7 bases are a match to TRBD1. Germline CDR1 is MNHNS and CDR2 is SASEGT. The CDR3 is made up of 17 amino acids. J lost 1 base, V lost 1 base, and 10 bases had no gene match. The CDR3 DNA follows: TGTGCCAGCAGTGAAGGGCGAAGGGGGCTTAGGTCCTACGAGCAGTACTTC. Its translation: CASSEGRRGLRSYEQYF.

This clonotype was observed a handful of times. The chain is built from TRBV4-2 and TRBJ1-2; the D gene is possibly TRBD1 (6 bases). The CDR3 covers 13 residues. V was cut by 5 bases and J by 8 bases, with 15 bases left in between. Per the germline V gene, CDR1 is LGHNA and CDR2 is YNFKEQ. This chain's CDR3 is CASSVKAGEGYTF. The CDR3 nucleotides read TGTGCCAGCAGCGTTAAGGCAGGGGAAGGCTACACCTTC.

This clonotype was seen a handful of times. V is TRBV6-2 or TRBV6-3 and J is TRBJ1-5; D remains ambiguous. Germline values: CDR1 MNHEY, CDR2 SVGEGT. The CDR3 runs to 18 residues. Trimming removed 1 base from V and 0 bases from J, with 16 bases in between. CDR3 DNA: TGTGCCAGCAGTTACTTGCCCAGAGAGACCCTTAGCAATCAGCCCCAGCATTTT. It is translated as CASSYLPRETLSNQPQHF.

The chain uses TRBV20-1 and TRBJ2-7, with D perhaps TRBD1 (5 bases). V was trimmed by 1 base and J by 3 bases, leaving 13 bases between them. Per germline, CDR1 DFQATT and CDR2 SNEGSKA (reference sequence). This CDR3 spans 14 amino acids. CDR3 protein: CSARVRQSLYEQYF. For the CDR3, the DNA is TGCAGTGCTAGAGTCAGACAGTCCCTCTACGAGCAGTACTTC.

This clonotype was counted ten times or more. V usage is TRBV28 and J usage is TRBJ2-7, with a possible D match to TRBD1 (6 bases). Germline assignment: CDR1 MDHEN and CDR2 SYDVKM. Trimming pared 2 bases from V and 2 bases from J, leaving 16 bases between. The CDR3 has 16 residues. CDR3 residues: CASSLPKQGWAYEQYF. The DNA for the CDR3 is TGTGCCAGCAGTTTACCAAAACAGGGTTGGGCCTACGAGCAGTACTTC.

This clonotype came up many times. The chain couples TRBV6-1 to TRBJ2-5; 12 nucleotides match TRBD2. Trimming cost V 6 bases and J 0 bases; bases outside gene matches: 5. Germline lookup yields CDR1 MNHNS and CDR2 SASEGT. CDR3 length: 16 amino acids. CDR3 bases: TGTGCCAGCAGCCCCACTAGCGGGGGGTACCAAGAGACCCAGTACTTC. Translating it yields CASSPTSGGYQETQYF.

The gene calls are TRBV19 and TRBJ1-1; 8 bases map to TRBD1. This CDR3 is built from 16 residues. V shed 7 bases and J 4 bases; nucleotides not matched to a gene: 14. CDR1 is LNHDA, CDR2 SQIVND, per germline (reference sequence). This CDR3 reads CASIPGTGGSGTEAFF. The DNA for the CDR3 is TGTGCCAGTATCCCCGGGACAGGCGGGTCAGGCACTGAAGCTTTCTTT.

This clonotype was seen only a few times. The V call is TRBV27, the J call TRBJ1-6, with 9 bases matching TRBD1. J gave up 6 bases and V 6 bases, and 6 bases lay outside the gene matches. The CDR3 consists of 15 residues. Germline V lookup: CDR1 MNHEY, CDR2 SMNVEV (reference sequence). This chain's CDR3 is CASSRDRAGNSPLHF. The CDR3 DNA follows: TGTGCCAGCAGCCGGGACAGGGCGGGTAATTCACCCCTCCACTTT.

This clonotype has just a few counts. DNA of the CDR3: TGTGCCAGCAGTTATGGGACAGGCCCCTACGAGCAGTACTTC. The encoded protein is CASSYGTGPYEQYF. The chain combines TRBV6-1 with TRBJ2-7; 8 bases map to TRBD1. J lost 2 bases, V lost 5 bases, and 5 bases had no gene match. The CDR3 has 14 residues. Germline V gene data show CDR1 as MNHNS and CDR2 as SASEGT.

The table lists this clonotype with a few counts. V gene TRBV20-1 combines with J gene TRBJ2-2; TRBD2 matches at 7 bases. The junction had 10 bases not matched to a gene; V was cut back by 5 bases and J by 4 bases. Germline V gene data show CDR1 as DFQATT and CDR2 as SNEGSKA (reference sequence). The CDR3 loop spans 15 amino acids. The chain's CDR3 is CSAAGWGGSTGELFF. The CDR3 nucleotides read TGCAGTGCTGCTGGGTGGGGCGGGAGCACCGGGGAGCTGTTTTTT.

The chain employs TRBV7-2 and TRBJ2-1; TRBD1 matches at 11 bases. CDR1 is SGHTA, CDR2 FQGNSA, per germline. The V segment lost 5 bases and the J segment 6 bases; nucleotides outside the gene matches: 6. The CDR3 contains 15 residues. The CDR3 loop reads CASSPGQGASNEQFF. The CDR3 nucleotides read TGTGCCAGCAGCCCTGGACAGGGGGCGAGCAATGAGCAGTTCTTC.

The V call is TRBV3-1, the J call TRBJ2-7; a weak D match, TRBD1 (5 bases). The germline V and J ends were trimmed by 5 bases and 0 bases, with 11 bases remaining between them. Germline loops: CDR1 LGHDT, CDR2 YNNKEL (reference sequence). This CDR3 comprises 14 residues. For the CDR3, the DNA is TGTGCCAGCAGCTGGGGCGCCGGCTCCTACGAGCAGTACTTC. Encoded protein: CASSWGAGSYEQYF.

As regards this clonotype: This may stem from a read error, because a much larger clone lies one nucleotide away. The chain uses TRBV11-1 and TRBJ2-7; 10 bases match TRBD2. Germline V gene lookup returns CDR1 SGHAT and CDR2 FQDESV (reference sequence). The CDR3 has 16 amino acids. CDR3 residues: CTSSLAGPSGSDEQYF. The CDR3 DNA reads TGTACCAGCAGCTTAGCGGGGCCTAGCGGGAGCGACGAGCAGTACTTC.

Only a few counts were recorded for this clonotype. The rearrangement links TRBV7-6 to TRBJ2-7, with D possibly being TRBD1 (6 bases). The CDR3 consists of 15 residues. Trimming took 0 bases from V and 4 from J, leaving 13 bases between them. Germline CDR1 SGHVS, CDR2 FNYEAQ. The CDR3 is CASSLAQGYRYEQYF. Written as DNA, the CDR3 is TGTGCCAGCAGCTTAGCACAGGGCTATAGATACGAGCAGTACTTC.

The table lists this clonotype with many counts. This chain uses TRBV7-3 with TRBJ2-1; 8 bases are shared with TRBD2. The CDR3 extends over 14 amino acids. Per the germline V gene, CDR1 is SGHTA and CDR2 is FQGTGA. Trimming at V came to 3 bases and at J to 8 bases, leaving 6 bases not matched to a gene. The CDR3 reads CASSFYGGADEQFF. CDR3 sequence (DNA): TGTGCCAGCAGCTTCTACGGGGGGGCCGATGAGCAGTTCTTC.